This T cell receptor beta chain was obtained from a study of neoadjuvant anti-PD-1 for oral cavity cancer. Study summary: Around day 43, patients without progression received a fourth nivolumab dose before surgery.

Produced via immunoSEQ multiplex PCR; TCRdb's table is partial and in-frame only. Of fewer than 70,000 clones listed, roughly 80% are singletons. The CDR3 covers 14 residues. Germline CDR1 is LGHNA and CDR2 is YNFKEQ. V was trimmed by 1 base and J by 5 bases, leaving 11 bases between them. The sequence derives from a person aged 40-85 years with oral cavity squamous cell carcinoma. J is TRBJ1-1 and V is TRBV4-2, with D tentatively TRBD1 (5 bases). This specimen was PBMCs, taken before nivolumab (anti-PD-1) treatment. DNA for the CDR3: TGTGCCAGCAGCCAAGCGGGGGGATGGACTGAAGCTTTCTTT. Translating gives CASSQAGGWTEAFF.